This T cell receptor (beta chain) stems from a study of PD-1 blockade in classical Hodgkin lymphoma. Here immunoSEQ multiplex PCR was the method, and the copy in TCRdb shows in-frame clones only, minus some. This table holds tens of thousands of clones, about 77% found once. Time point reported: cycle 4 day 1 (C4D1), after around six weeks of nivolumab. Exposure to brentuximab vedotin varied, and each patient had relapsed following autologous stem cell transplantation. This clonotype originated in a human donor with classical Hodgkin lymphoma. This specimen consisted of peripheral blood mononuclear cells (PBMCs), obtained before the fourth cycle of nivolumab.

CDR3 protein: CASSQSRHGYTF. CDR3 nucleotide sequence: TGTGCCAGCAGCCAGTCGAGGCATGGCTACACCTTC. The J gene is TRBJ1-2, the V gene TRBV28; no reliable D call. Germline CDR1 is MDHEN and CDR2 is SYDVKM. Trimming stripped 6 bases from V and 6 bases from J, with 11 bases between. The CDR3 sequence is 12 residues long.